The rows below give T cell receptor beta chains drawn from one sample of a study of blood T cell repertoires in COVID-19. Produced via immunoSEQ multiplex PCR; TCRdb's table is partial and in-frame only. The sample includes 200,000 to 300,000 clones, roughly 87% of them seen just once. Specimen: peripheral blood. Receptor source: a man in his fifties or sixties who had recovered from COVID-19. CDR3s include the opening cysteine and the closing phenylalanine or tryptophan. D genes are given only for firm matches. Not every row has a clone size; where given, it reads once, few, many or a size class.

cdr3_aa: CASSPGTDNGYTF
cdr3_nt: TGTGCCAGCAGCCCCGGGACAGACAATGGCTACACCTTC
clone_size: .
j_call: TRBJ1-2
d_call: TRBD1
v_call: TRBV9

cdr3_aa: CASSVGGLVSGYRNTEAFF
cdr3_nt: TGTGCCAGCAGCGTAGGAGGTCTGGTTTCTGGGTATAGGAACACTGAAGCTTTCTTT
clone_size: .
j_call: TRBJ1-1
d_call: .
v_call: TRBV9

cdr3_aa: CASSEPVGRAVKGEAFF
cdr3_nt: TGTGCCAGCAGTGAACCCGTCGGCAGGGCGGTTAAGGGTGAAGCTTTCTTT
clone_size: .
j_call: TRBJ1-1
d_call: .
v_call: TRBV6-1

cdr3_aa: CASSRRGQGQSYTF
cdr3_nt: TGTGCCAGCAGCCGCAGGGGACAGGGTCAAAGCTACACCTTC
clone_size: .
j_call: TRBJ1-2
d_call: TRBD1
v_call: TRBV5-8

cdr3_aa: CASSPQPGIPNTEAFF
cdr3_nt: TGTGCCAGCAGCCCCCAACCGGGGATACCGAACACTGAAGCTTTCTTT
clone_size: .
j_call: TRBJ1-1
d_call: .
v_call: TRBV7-2

cdr3_aa: CASNINRGRWHGYTF
cdr3_nt: TGTGCCAGTAATATTAACAGGGGGCGGTGGCATGGCTACACCTTC
clone_size: .
j_call: TRBJ1-2
d_call: TRBD1
v_call: TRBV19

cdr3_aa: CASSGTEQTNTDTQYF
cdr3_nt: TGTGCCAGCTCCGGGACTGAGCAGACCAACACAGATACGCAGTATTTT
clone_size: few
j_call: TRBJ2-3
d_call: .
v_call: TRBV18

cdr3_aa: CASSWGGTNYGYTF
cdr3_nt: TGTGCCAGCAGTTGGGGGGGGACTAACTATGGCTACACCTTC
clone_size: few
j_call: TRBJ1-2
d_call: .
v_call: TRBV28

cdr3_aa: CASSSMTGNTEAFF
cdr3_nt: TGCGCCAGCAGCTCGATGACAGGGAACACTGAAGCTTTCTTT
clone_size: .
j_call: TRBJ1-1
d_call: .
v_call: TRBV5-1

cdr3_aa: CATSRAGINSPLHF
cdr3_nt: TGTGCCACCAGCAGAGCAGGGATTAATTCACCCCTCCACTTT
clone_size: .
j_call: TRBJ1-6
d_call: .
v_call: TRBV15

cdr3_aa: CASSLVSGGAETQYF
cdr3_nt: TGTGCCAGCAGCTTAGTTAGCGGGGGGGCTGAGACCCAGTACTTC
clone_size: .
j_call: TRBJ2-5
d_call: TRBD2
v_call: TRBV7-8

cdr3_aa: CASIQTEYNEQFF
cdr3_nt: TGTGCCAGCATCCAGACAGAATACAATGAGCAGTTCTTC
clone_size: .
j_call: TRBJ2-1
d_call: .
v_call: TRBV6-5

cdr3_aa: CASSGLGQSPLHF
cdr3_nt: TGTGCCAGCAGCGGTCTAGGCCAGTCACCCCTCCACTTT
clone_size: .
j_call: TRBJ1-6
d_call: .
v_call: TRBV13

cdr3_aa: CAWSLGPEPKYTF
cdr3_nt: TGTGCCTGGAGTCTAGGTCCGGAGCCCAAGTACACCTTC
clone_size: .
j_call: TRBJ1-2
d_call: .
v_call: TRBV30

cdr3_aa: CASSVAGTGELFF
cdr3_nt: TGTGCCAGCAGCGTAGCAGGGACCGGGGAGCTGTTTTTT
clone_size: .
j_call: TRBJ2-2
d_call: .
v_call: TRBV9

cdr3_aa: CASSLAAGAMGEQYF
cdr3_nt: TGTGCCAGCAGCTTGGCGGCAGGGGCCATGGGAGAGCAGTACTTC
clone_size: .
j_call: TRBJ2-7
d_call: .
v_call: TRBV5-6

cdr3_aa: CASSWTGGASYGYTF
cdr3_nt: TGTGCCAGCAGTTGGACAGGGGGCGCCTCCTATGGCTACACCTTC
clone_size: .
j_call: TRBJ1-2
d_call: TRBD1
v_call: TRBV6-5